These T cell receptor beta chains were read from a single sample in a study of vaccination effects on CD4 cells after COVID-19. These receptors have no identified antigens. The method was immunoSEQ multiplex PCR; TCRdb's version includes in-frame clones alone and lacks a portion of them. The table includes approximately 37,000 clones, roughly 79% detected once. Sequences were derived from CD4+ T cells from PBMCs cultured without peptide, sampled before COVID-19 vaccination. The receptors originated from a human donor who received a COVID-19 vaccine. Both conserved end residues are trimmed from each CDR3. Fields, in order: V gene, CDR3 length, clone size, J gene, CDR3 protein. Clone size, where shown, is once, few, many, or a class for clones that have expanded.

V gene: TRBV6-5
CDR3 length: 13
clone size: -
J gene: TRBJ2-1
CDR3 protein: ASSRRKGNYNEQF

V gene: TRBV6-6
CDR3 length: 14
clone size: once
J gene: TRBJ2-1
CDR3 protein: ASQPTSGSSYNEQF

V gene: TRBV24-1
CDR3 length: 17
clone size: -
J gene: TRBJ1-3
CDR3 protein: ATSDWTPTGWLGGNTIY

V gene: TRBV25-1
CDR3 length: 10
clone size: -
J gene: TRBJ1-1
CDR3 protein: ASSEYWTEAF

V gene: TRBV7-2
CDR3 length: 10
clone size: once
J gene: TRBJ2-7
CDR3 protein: ASSADLPAWH

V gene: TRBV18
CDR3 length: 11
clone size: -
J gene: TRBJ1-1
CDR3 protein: ASSVDRNTEAF

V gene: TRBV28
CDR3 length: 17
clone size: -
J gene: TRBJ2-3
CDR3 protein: ASSLRTSGTSGHSDTQY

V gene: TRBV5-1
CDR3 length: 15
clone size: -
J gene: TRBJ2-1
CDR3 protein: ASWMGFRGTGYNEQF

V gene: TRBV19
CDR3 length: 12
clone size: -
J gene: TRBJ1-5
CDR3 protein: ASSSSGGWQPQH

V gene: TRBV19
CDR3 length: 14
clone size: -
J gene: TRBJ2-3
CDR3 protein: ASSHSRTRSTDTQY

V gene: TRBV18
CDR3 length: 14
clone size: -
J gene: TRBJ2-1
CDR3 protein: ASSPPTSGGGNEQF

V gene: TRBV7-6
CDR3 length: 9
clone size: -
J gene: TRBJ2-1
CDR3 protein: GVSGDNEQF

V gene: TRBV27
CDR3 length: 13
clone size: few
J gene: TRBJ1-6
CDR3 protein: ASSSGMAGVSPLH

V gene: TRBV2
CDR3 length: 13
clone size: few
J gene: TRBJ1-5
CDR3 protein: ASSLSQGARQPQH

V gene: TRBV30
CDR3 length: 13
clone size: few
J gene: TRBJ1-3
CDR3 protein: AWSRTTSSGNTIY

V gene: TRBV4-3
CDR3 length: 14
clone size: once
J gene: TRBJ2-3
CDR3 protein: ASSQDGLAGTDTQY

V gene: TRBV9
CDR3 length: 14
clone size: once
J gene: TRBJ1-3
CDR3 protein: ASSVRDRYSGNTIY

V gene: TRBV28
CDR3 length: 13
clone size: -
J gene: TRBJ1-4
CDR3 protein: ASRSRTGRTEKLF

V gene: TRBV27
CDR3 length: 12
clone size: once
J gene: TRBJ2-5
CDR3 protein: ASRGSAGIGTQY

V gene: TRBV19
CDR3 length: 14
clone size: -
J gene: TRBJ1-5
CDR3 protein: ASSIQGKLSNQPQH

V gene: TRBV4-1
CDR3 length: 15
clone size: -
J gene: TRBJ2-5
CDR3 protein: ASSPTAPGGPWETQY

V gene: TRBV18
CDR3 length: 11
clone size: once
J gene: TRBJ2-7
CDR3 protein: ASSPAGAYEQY